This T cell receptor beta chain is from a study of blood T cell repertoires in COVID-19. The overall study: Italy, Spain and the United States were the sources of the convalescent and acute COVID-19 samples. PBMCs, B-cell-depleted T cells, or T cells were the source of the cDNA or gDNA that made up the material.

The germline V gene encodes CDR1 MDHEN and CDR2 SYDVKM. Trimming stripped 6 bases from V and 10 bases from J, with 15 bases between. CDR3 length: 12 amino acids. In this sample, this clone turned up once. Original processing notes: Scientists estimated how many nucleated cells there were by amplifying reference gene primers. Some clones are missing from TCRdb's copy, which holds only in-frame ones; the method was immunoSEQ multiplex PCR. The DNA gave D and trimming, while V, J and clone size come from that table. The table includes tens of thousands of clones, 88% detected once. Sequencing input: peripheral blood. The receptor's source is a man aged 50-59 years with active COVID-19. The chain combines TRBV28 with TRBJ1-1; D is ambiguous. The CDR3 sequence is CASSRTREAAFF. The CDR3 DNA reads TGTGCCAGCAGCCGAACAAGAGAGGCAGCTTTCTTT.